These T cell receptor beta chains were read from a single sample in a study of T cell responses to AZD1222 COVID-19 vaccine. Profiled with immunoSEQ multiplex PCR; TCRdb holds only in-frame clones, not every one. The sample has approximately 88,000 clones; about nine tenths are singletons. The source was peripheral blood, collected 28 days after the second AZD1222 dose. The receptors here all came from an adult who received the AZD1222 COVID-19 vaccine. Each CDR3 is given with its conserved first and last residue. D genes are given only for firm matches. Rows may omit the clone size; those that give it use once, few, many or a size class.

abundance: -
d_gene: TRBD1
j_gene: TRBJ1-6
v_gene: TRBV27
CDR3nt: TGTGCCAGCAGTTTAGGTCAGGGGGCAAGTTCACCCCTCCACTTT
CDR3aa: CASSLGQGASSPLHF

abundance: -
d_gene: TRBD2
j_gene: TRBJ2-2
v_gene: TRBV2
CDR3nt: TGTGCCTGCTCACCGGGACTAGCGGGCCCCGGGGAGCTGTTTTTT
CDR3aa: CACSPGLAGPGELFF

abundance: -
d_gene: -
j_gene: TRBJ2-3
v_gene: TRBV6-2/TRBV6-3
CDR3nt: TGTGCCAGCAGTTCCCTGGCCGCCGGGTATACGCAGTATTTT
CDR3aa: CASSSLAAGYTQYF

abundance: -
d_gene: TRBD2
j_gene: TRBJ2-1
v_gene: TRBV5-4
CDR3nt: TGTGCCAGCAGCTTGGCGCTAGCGGGACCCTACAATGAGCAGTTCTTC
CDR3aa: CASSLALAGPYNEQFF

abundance: -
d_gene: -
j_gene: TRBJ1-1
v_gene: TRBV3-1/TRBV3-2
CDR3nt: TGTGCCAGCAGCCAACGAGGGTCGAGGGCTGAAGCTTTCTTT
CDR3aa: CASSQRGSRAEAFF

abundance: -
d_gene: -
j_gene: TRBJ1-1
v_gene: TRBV19
CDR3nt: TGTGCCAGTAGTTCCCCGGCAGGGAACACTGAAGCTTTCTTT
CDR3aa: CASSSPAGNTEAFF

abundance: -
d_gene: -
j_gene: TRBJ1-2
v_gene: TRBV27
CDR3nt: TGTGCCAGCAGCCGAATTACGGGGGGGGATAACTATGGCTACACCTTC
CDR3aa: CASSRITGGDNYGYTF

abundance: few
d_gene: -
j_gene: TRBJ1-2
v_gene: TRBV11-2
CDR3nt: TGTGCCAGCAGCCCCCCGGGTCGCTATGGCTACACCTTC
CDR3aa: CASSPPGRYGYTF

abundance: once
d_gene: TRBD1
j_gene: TRBJ2-1
v_gene: TRBV27
CDR3nt: TGTGCCAGCAGTTTCCAGGGGGCTTCCTACAATGAGCAGTTCTTC
CDR3aa: CASSFQGASYNEQFF

abundance: -
d_gene: TRBD1
j_gene: TRBJ1-2
v_gene: TRBV12-3/TRBV12-4
CDR3nt: TGTGCCAGCAGATCGGGACAGTTATATGGCTACACCTTC
CDR3aa: CASRSGQLYGYTF

abundance: -
d_gene: -
j_gene: TRBJ2-7
v_gene: TRBV5-8
CDR3nt: TGTGCCAGCAGAACAGGGTTGGGCTACGAGCAGTACTTC
CDR3aa: CASRTGLGYEQYF

abundance: -
d_gene: TRBD1
j_gene: TRBJ1-1
v_gene: TRBV7-2
CDR3nt: TGTGCCAGCAGCTCGGAACAGGGGGCTACTGAAGCTTTCTTT
CDR3aa: CASSSEQGATEAFF

abundance: -
d_gene: -
j_gene: TRBJ2-3
v_gene: TRBV10-2
CDR3nt: TGCGCCAGCAATAGAGACGGCCTATCTAGCACAGATACGCAGTATTTT
CDR3aa: CASNRDGLSSTDTQYF

abundance: -
d_gene: TRBD2
j_gene: TRBJ2-2
v_gene: TRBV5-6
CDR3nt: TGTGCCAGCAGCTTGCCCTTAGCGGGGGGGCCAACCGGGGAGCTGTTTTTT
CDR3aa: CASSLPLAGGPTGELFF

abundance: -
d_gene: TRBD1
j_gene: TRBJ1-5
v_gene: TRBV18
CDR3nt: TGTGCCAGCTCACCACCCGACAGGGGGAAGAGCAATCAGCCCCAGCATTTT
CDR3aa: CASSPPDRGKSNQPQHF